This is a list of T cell receptor beta chains from one sample in a study of T cell clones after liver transplantation. The protocol was immunoSEQ multiplex PCR, while the TCRdb copy is restricted to in-frame clones and leaves out a portion. The sample carries roughly 67,000 clones, about 92% recorded once. Sequencing was performed on CD4+ T cells from blood, taken less than 27 months after liver transplant. The source is a human patient who received a liver transplant. The T cells may partly be graft donor cells. Both conserved end residues are part of each CDR3. D genes are given only for firm matches. Rows may omit the clone size; those that give it use once, few, many or a size class.

>once|TRBJ1-5|.|TRBV7-2
CASSWRTGPDSNQPQHF
TGTGCCAGCAGCTGGAGGACCGGCCCTGATAGCAATCAGCCCCAGCATTTT
>.|TRBJ1-4|.|TRBV19
CASRLRMGAPGVGNEKLFF
TGTGCCAGTAGATTGCGGATGGGAGCACCAGGGGTTGGGAATGAAAAACTGTTTTTT
>.|TRBJ2-3|TRBD2|TRBV9
CASSVAGGSNADTQYF
TGTGCCAGCAGCGTAGCCGGGGGGAGTAACGCAGATACGCAGTATTTT
>.|TRBJ2-7|.|TRBV7-5
CARSFCDGKQNIEQYF
TGTGCCAGAAGCTTTTGCGACGGGAAGCAAAATATCGAGCAGTACTTC
>.|TRBJ2-7|.|TRBV6-5
CASSSLRAQGPYEQYF
TGTGCCAGCAGTTCCCTTCGGGCCCAGGGGCCCTACGAGCAGTACTTC
>.|TRBJ1-5|TRBD1|TRBV27
CASGGQGFNSNQPQHF
TGTGCCAGCGGGGGACAGGGTTTTAATAGCAATCAGCCCCAGCATTTT
>.|TRBJ2-1|.|TRBV29-1
CSVGDGQFF
TGCAGCGTTGGCGACGGGCAGTTCTTC
>.|TRBJ2-7|.|TRBV4-3
CASSQVGGFEQYF
TGCGCCAGCAGCCAAGTAGGGGGTTTCGAGCAGTACTTC
>.|TRBJ1-2|.|TRBV5-1
CASSRDLSGGYTF
TGCGCCAGCAGTCGGGATCTTAGCGGTGGCTACACCTTC
>.|TRBJ2-2|TRBD2|TRBV6-1
CATHPSGSNTGELFF
TGTGCCACTCACCCTAGCGGGTCGAACACCGGGGAGCTGTTTTTT